The 26 T cell receptor beta chains below all came from one sample that was sequenced in a study of CD8+CD57+ T cells in acquired aplastic anemia. Patients chosen for sequencing had CD8+CD57+ cells that had expanded, as shown by flow cytometry. For CDR3 and TCR beta VDJ profiling, genomic DNA was the template used. TCRdb reprocessed the reads via MiXCR and lists one record per CDR3 protein. The table lists about 98,000 distinct CDR3 sequences, about 63% of them singletons, with about 62% in the top ten. Sequenced input: sorted CD4+, CD8+, or CD8+CD57+ T cells (not recorded which) from PBMCs. These receptor sequences come from a human donor with aplastic anemia.

This clonotype was recorded only once. The chain has TRBV24-1 and TRBJ2-7, with D unclear. This CDR3 is 11 amino acids long. Deletions cut 6 bases from V and 7 bases from J, with 9 bases between. CDR1 is KGHDR and CDR2 is SFDVKD in the germline V gene. The CDR3 sequence is CATSLGGEQYF. The CDR3 nucleotides are TGTGCCACCAGTCTCGGTGGGGAGCAGTACTTC.

This clonotype was counted only a few times. The CDR3 coding sequence is TGTGCCAGCGTCCCTAGCGGGAGTTACTCCTACGAGCAGTACTTC. This sequence encodes CASVPSGSYSYEQYF. J is TRBJ2-7 and V is TRBV7-2, with TRBD2 matching over 10 bases. The CDR3 is 15 residues long. J gave up 0 bases and V 8 bases, and 7 bases lay outside the gene matches. Germline lookup yields CDR1 SGHTA and CDR2 FQGNSA.

The rearrangement links TRBV5-1 to TRBJ2-7, with D possibly being TRBD1 or TRBD2 (5 bases each). Germline CDR1 SGHRS, CDR2 YFSETQ. The V gene lost 0 bases and the J gene lost 3 bases, with 13 bases spanning the gap. The CDR3 is 15 amino acids. CDR3 in amino acids: CASSLAGGGFYEQYF. The CDR3 coding sequence is TGCGCCAGCAGCTTGGCGGGTGGGGGTTTCTACGAGCAGTACTTC.

This clonotype was seen many times. V is TRBV19 and J is TRBJ1-1; D is unclear. V was clipped by 11 bases and J by 1 base, with 8 bases between them. Per germline, CDR1 LNHDA and CDR2 SQIVND (reference sequence). The CDR3 has 11 amino acids. The CDR3 region is CASTANTEAFF. DNA of the CDR3: TGTGCCTCAACGGCGAACACTGAAGCTTTCTTT. The full variable domain, in which reference TRBV19 and TRBJ1-1 provide the parts outside the CDR3, is DGGITQSPKYLFRKEGQNVTLSCEQNLNHDAMYWYRQDPGQGLRLIYYSQIVNDFQKGDIAEGYSVSREKKESFPLTVTSAQKNPTAFYLCASTANTEAFFGQGTRLTVV.

CDR3 region: CATSSGQGTAGYTF. DNA for the CDR3: TGTGCCACCAGCTCGGGACAGGGGACGGCTGGCTACACCTTC. The V gene is TRBV15, the J gene TRBJ1-2, with 10 bases that match TRBD1. The CDR3 sequence is 14 residues long. Germline CDR1 is LNHNV and CDR2 is YYDKDF (reference sequence). The V gene end was trimmed by 5 bases and the J gene end by 7 bases; junction bases not matched to a gene: 7.

This clonotype was seen ten or more times. This chain links TRBV9 with TRBJ2-7, with 7 bases that match TRBD1. Trimming cost V 0 bases and J 5 bases; bases outside gene matches: 2. The germline CDR1 and CDR2 sequences are SGDLS and YYNGEE. The CDR3 contains 13 residues. CDR3 in amino acids: CASSVVGGDEQYF. CDR3 bases: TGTGCCAGCAGCGTAGTAGGGGGCGACGAGCAGTACTTC.

This clonotype was counted a few times. V and J are TRBV24-1 and TRBJ1-1; the D is unclear. This CDR3 is built from 15 residues. Germline CDR1 reads KGHDR; CDR2 reads SFDVKD. The V gene lost 3 bases and the J gene lost 3 bases, with 13 bases spanning the gap. The CDR3 sequence is CATSDLSFSYTEAFF. CDR3 in DNA: TGTGCCACCAGTGATCTCTCCTTTTCGTACACTGAAGCTTTCTTT.

In regard to this clonotype: Sequence at one end of the junction differs from germline and may be a read error. The chain has TRBV7-7 and TRBJ2-6, with D unresolved. From germline, CDR1 is SSHAT and CDR2 FNYEAQ (reference sequence). This CDR3 comprises 14 residues. CDR3 residues: CASSLVRPIYVLTF. The CDR3 region has the DNA TGTGCTAGCAGCTTAGTTCGACCCATATACGTCCTGACTTTC. Complete variable domain (other parts from reference TRBV7-7 and TRBJ2-6): GAGVSQSPRYKVTKRGQDVTLRCDPISSHATLYWYQQALGQGPEFLTYFNYEAQPDKSGLPSDRFSAERPEGSISTLTIQRTEQRDSAMYRCASSLVRPIYVLTFGAGSRLTVL.

J is TRBJ2-7 and V is TRBV29-1; D gene ambiguous. Germline CDR1 and CDR2: SQVTM and ANQGSEA. The length of the CDR3 is 12 residues. The V gene lost 1 base and the J gene lost 7 bases, with 11 bases spanning the gap. The CDR3 DNA reads TGCAGCGTTGAAGGCCTGACCCTGGAGCAGTACTTC. This sequence encodes CSVEGLTLEQYF.

This clonotype was seen more than once but under ten times. This sequence joins TRBV7-6 and TRBJ2-1; the match to TRBD2 covers 7 bases. After removal of 2 bases from V and 7 bases from J, the junction contained 8 bases not matched to a gene. Per germline, CDR1 SGHVS and CDR2 FNYEAQ. This CDR3 is built from 15 residues. The CDR3 region is CASSLSWDGGNEQFF. The CDR3 nucleotides are TGTGCCAGCAGCTTATCGTGGGACGGGGGGAATGAGCAGTTCTTC. Based on the CDR3 plus reference TRBV7-6 and TRBJ2-1, the full variable domain is GAGVSQSPRYKVTKRGQDVALRCDPISGHVSLYWYRQALGQGPEFLTYFNYEAQQDKSGLPNDRFSAERPEGSISTLTIQRTEQRDSAMYRCASSLSWDGGNEQFFGPGTRLTVL.

The rearrangement links TRBV7-9 to TRBJ1-5; D perhaps matches TRBD1 (5 bases). CDR1 is SEHNR, CDR2 FQNEAQ, per germline (reference sequence). Trimming shortened V by 0 bases and J by 2 bases, and 8 bases separated the two germline ends. CDR3 length: 15 residues. The CDR3: CASSLAGVGNQPQHF. Here the CDR3 DNA reads TGTGCCAGCAGCTTAGCAGGGGTGGGCAATCAGCCCCAGCATTTT. Together with reference TRBV7-9 and TRBJ1-5, the CDR3 gives the full variable domain: DTGVSQNPRHKITKRGQNVTFRCDPISEHNRLYWYRQTLGQGPEFLTYFQNEAQLEKSRLLSDRFSAERPKGSFSTLEIQRTEQGDSAMYLCASSLAGVGNQPQHFGDGTRLSIL.

This clonotype was picked up a small number of times. The V and J genes are TRBV20-1 and TRBJ2-5, with D perhaps TRBD2 (6 bases). Trimming took 1 base from V and 5 from J, leaving 17 bases between them. Germline V lookup: CDR1 DFQATT, CDR2 SNEGSKA (reference sequence). The CDR3 runs to 15 residues. This CDR3 reads CSARALLRGGETQYF. DNA of the CDR3: TGCAGTGCTAGAGCCTTGTTGCGGGGTGGGGAGACCCAGTACTTC.

This clonotype was detected a few times. The chain uses TRBV10-3 and TRBJ2-7, with D uncertain. The V end was cut by 9 bases, the J end by 0 bases, with 9 bases between. The germline CDR1 and CDR2 sequences are ENHRY and SYGVKD. The CDR3 is made up of 12 amino acids. The CDR3 sequence is CAILDGSYEQYF. The CDR3, as DNA: TGTGCCATTCTCGACGGCTCCTACGAGCAGTACTTC.

In DNA, the CDR3 is TGCAGTGCCCGAGGGACATTGGACTATGGCTACACCTTC. The encoded protein is CSARGTLDYGYTF. J is TRBJ1-2 and V is TRBV20-1, with TRBD1 as a possible D gene (6 bases). This CDR3 has 13 residues. Trimming cost V 6 bases and J 3 bases, with 14 bases left between them. Germline values: CDR1 DFQATT, CDR2 SNEGSKA (reference sequence).

This sequence joins TRBV6-5 and TRBJ1-5, with TRBD1 matching 8 bases. This CDR3 spans 15 amino acids. CDR1 and CDR2 from the germline V gene are MNHEY and SVGAGI. V trimming: 0 bases; J trimming: 7 bases; junction bases outside the gene matches: 5. CDR3 amino acids: CASSYSTDRDQPQHF. The CDR3 DNA sequence: TGTGCCAGCAGTTACTCGACGGACAGGGACCAGCCCCAGCATTTT.

In DNA, the CDR3 is TGTGCCAGCACTAAAAGCGGGGGGAAAGGAGAGACCCAGTACTTC. This gives the protein CASTKSGGKGETQYF. The chain combines TRBV2 with TRBJ2-5, with 9 bases identical to TRBD2. The CDR3 extends over 15 amino acids. In germline, CDR1 is SNHLY, CDR2 FYNNEI. The V gene end was trimmed by 7 bases and the J gene end by 4 bases; junction bases not matched to a gene: 10.

The V gene is TRBV7-8, the J gene TRBJ1-1, with 8 bases matching TRBD1. Per germline, CDR1 SGHVS and CDR2 FQNEAQ. The CDR3 runs to 14 residues. V lost 8 bases to trimming and J lost 3 bases; unmatched junction nucleotides: 8. The CDR3 loop is CASRMRTGHTEAFF. As DNA, the CDR3 is TGTGCCAGCCGGATGAGGACAGGGCACACTGAAGCTTTCTTT.

This clonotype was seen a handful of times. The CDR3 DNA follows: TGCAGTGCTAGAGATCCCTCAACTACTAGCGGGACGCGGGGCACAGATACGCAGTATTTT. It translates to CSARDPSTTSGTRGTDTQYF. The chain carries TRBV20-1 and TRBJ2-3; 10 bases map to TRBD2. With 0 bases clipped from V and 1 base from J, the junction kept 16 bases outside the gene matches. CDR1 and CDR2 (germline): DFQATT, SNEGSKA (reference sequence). This CDR3 region has 20 residues.

In its sample, this clonotype was seen a few times. The chain couples TRBV27 to TRBJ1-2, with TRBD1 as a possible D gene (5 bases). Per the germline V gene, CDR1 is MNHEY and CDR2 is SMNVEV (reference sequence). Trimming took 5 bases from V and 8 from J, leaving 15 bases between them. The CDR3 extends over 13 amino acids. The CDR3 loop reads CASSPGERVGYTF. The DNA of the CDR3 is TGTGCCAGCAGTCCGGGGGAAAGGGTAGGCTACACCTTC.

The chain recombines TRBV10-3 with TRBJ2-7, with 9 bases matching TRBD1. The ends lost 4 bases at V and 4 bases at J; junction bases unmatched: 8. The CDR3 has 15 residues. Per the germline V gene, CDR1 is ENHRY and CDR2 is SYGVKD. CDR3 sequence (DNA): TGTGCCATCAGTGGAGGACAGGGGACAACTTACGAGCAGTACTTC. Residues: CAISGGQGTTYEQYF.

The chain employs TRBV29-1 and TRBJ1-4; 10 nucleotides line up with TRBD1. The V gene's germline CDR1 is SQVTM and CDR2 ANQGSEA. The CDR3 contains 12 residues. V lost 6 bases to trimming and J lost 6 bases; unmatched junction nucleotides: 1. This CDR3 reads CSVGTGDEKLFF. CDR3 sequence (DNA): TGCAGCGTCGGGACAGGGGATGAAAAACTGTTTTTT.

The chain joins TRBV19 to TRBJ1-1; TRBD1 is a possible D gene (6 bases). Germline V gene data show CDR1 as LNHDA and CDR2 as SQIVND (reference sequence). Trimming removed 6 bases from V and 5 bases from J, with 16 bases in between. There are 14 residues in the CDR3. The CDR3 DNA reads TGTGCCAGTAGCGAGCCGTACAGGGCGACTGAAGCTTTCTTT. As protein: CASSEPYRATEAFF.

The sample holds a few counts of this clonotype. The chain employs TRBV20-1 and TRBJ2-5; no definite D call. This CDR3 has 12 amino acids. Trimming left V 5 bases short and J 9 bases short, with 16 bases between. Germline V gene lookup returns CDR1 DFQATT and CDR2 SNEGSKA (reference sequence). DNA for the CDR3: TGCAGTGCTCTTATGGGCAACGTGGCCCAGTACTTC. Its protein is CSALMGNVAQYF.

The chain is built from TRBV7-6 and TRBJ2-3; no definite D call. V lost 0 bases to trimming and J lost 2 bases, with 3 bases between them. CDR1 and CDR2 (germline): SGHVS, FNYEAQ. The CDR3 is made up of 13 amino acids. The CDR3 nucleotides are TGTGCCAGCAGCTTAGCCGCCACAGATACGCAGTATTTT. Amino acids: CASSLAATDTQYF. Drawing the rest from reference TRBV7-6 and TRBJ2-3, the complete variable domain is GAGVSQSPRYKVTKRGQDVALRCDPISGHVSLYWYRQALGQGPEFLTYFNYEAQQDKSGLPNDRFSAERPEGSISTLTIQRTEQRDSAMYRCASSLAATDTQYFGPGTRLTVL.

This clonotype was counted a few times. This chain links TRBV2 with TRBJ1-2, with a tentative D call TRBD1 (5 bases). This CDR3 is 13 amino acids long. Per the germline V gene, CDR1 is SNHLY and CDR2 is FYNNEI. V was shortened by 4 bases and J by 4 bases, with 10 bases between the two germline ends. CDR3 region: CASSGGNFYGYTF. CDR3 bases: TGTGCCAGCAGTGGGGGGAACTTCTATGGCTACACCTTC.

This chain uses TRBV27 with TRBJ2-5; D call uncertain. Germline CDR1 and CDR2: MNHEY and SMNVEV (reference sequence). CDR3 size: 13 residues. V was cut by 4 bases and J by 4 bases, with 10 bases left in between. The DNA of the CDR3 is TGTGCCAGCAGTTCGCAGGTTGCAGAGACCCAGTACTTC. Translated: CASSSQVAETQYF.